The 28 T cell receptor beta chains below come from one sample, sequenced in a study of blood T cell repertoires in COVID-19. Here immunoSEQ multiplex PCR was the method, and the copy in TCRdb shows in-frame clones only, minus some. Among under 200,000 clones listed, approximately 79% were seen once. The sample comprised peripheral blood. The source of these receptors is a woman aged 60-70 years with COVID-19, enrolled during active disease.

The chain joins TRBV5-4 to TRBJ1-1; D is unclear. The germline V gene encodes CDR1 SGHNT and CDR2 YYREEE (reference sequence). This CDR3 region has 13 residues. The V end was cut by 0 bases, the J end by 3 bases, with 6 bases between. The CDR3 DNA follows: TGTGCCAGCAGCTTGGGCGCGTACACTGAAGCTTTCTTT. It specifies CASSLGAYTEAFF.

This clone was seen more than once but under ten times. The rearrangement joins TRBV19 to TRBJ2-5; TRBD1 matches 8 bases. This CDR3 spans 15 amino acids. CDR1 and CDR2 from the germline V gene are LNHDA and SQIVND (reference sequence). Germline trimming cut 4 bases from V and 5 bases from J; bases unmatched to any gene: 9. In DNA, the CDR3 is TGTGCCAGTAGTAGGGAGGACAGGGAGGCGGAGACCCAGTACTTC. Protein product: CASSREDREAETQYF.

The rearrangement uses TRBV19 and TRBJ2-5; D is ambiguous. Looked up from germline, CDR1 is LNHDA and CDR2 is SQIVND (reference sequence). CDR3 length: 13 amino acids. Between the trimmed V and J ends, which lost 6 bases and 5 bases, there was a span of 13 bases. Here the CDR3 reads CASSDRPRETQYF. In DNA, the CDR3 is TGTGCCAGTAGCGACCGTCCGCGGGAGACCCAGTACTTC.

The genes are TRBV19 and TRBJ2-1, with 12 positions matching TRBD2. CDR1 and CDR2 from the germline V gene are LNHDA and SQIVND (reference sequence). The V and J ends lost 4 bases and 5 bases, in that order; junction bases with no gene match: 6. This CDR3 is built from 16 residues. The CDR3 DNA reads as TGTGCCAGTAGTAGACTAGCGGGAGCCGAAAACAATGAGCAGTTCTTC. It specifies CASSRLAGAENNEQFF.

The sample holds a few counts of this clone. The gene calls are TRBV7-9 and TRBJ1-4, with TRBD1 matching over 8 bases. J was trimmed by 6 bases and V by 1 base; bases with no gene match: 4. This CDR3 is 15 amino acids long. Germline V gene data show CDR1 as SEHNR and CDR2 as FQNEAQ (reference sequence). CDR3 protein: CASSLDRGLDEKLFF. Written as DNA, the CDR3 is TGTGCCAGCAGCTTAGACAGGGGGTTGGATGAAAAACTGTTTTTT.

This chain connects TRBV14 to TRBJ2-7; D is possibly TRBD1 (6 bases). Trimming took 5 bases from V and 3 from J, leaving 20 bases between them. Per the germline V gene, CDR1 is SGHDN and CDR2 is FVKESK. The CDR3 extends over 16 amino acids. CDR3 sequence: CASSSGQNSFFYEQYF. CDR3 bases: TGTGCCAGCAGCTCCGGACAGAATTCCTTTTTCTACGAGCAGTACTTC. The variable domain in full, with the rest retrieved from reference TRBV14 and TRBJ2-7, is EAGVTQFPSHSVIEKGQTVTLRCDPISGHDNLYWYRRVMGKEIKFLLHFVKESKQDESGMPNNRFLAERTGGTYSTLKVQPAELEDSGVYFCASSSGQNSFFYEQYFGPGTRLTVT.

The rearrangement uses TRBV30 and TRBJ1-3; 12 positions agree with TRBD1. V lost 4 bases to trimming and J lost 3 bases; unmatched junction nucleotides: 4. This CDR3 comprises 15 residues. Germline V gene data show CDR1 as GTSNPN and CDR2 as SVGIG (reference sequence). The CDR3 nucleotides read TGTGCCTGGACTGGGACAGGGGGCGGTGGAAACACCATATATTTT. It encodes CAWTGTGGGGNTIYF.

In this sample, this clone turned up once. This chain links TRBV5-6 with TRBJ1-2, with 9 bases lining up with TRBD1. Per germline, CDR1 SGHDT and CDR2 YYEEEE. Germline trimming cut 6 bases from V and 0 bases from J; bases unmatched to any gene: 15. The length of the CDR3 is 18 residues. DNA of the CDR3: TGTGCCAGCAACCCACCCCTGGGACAGGGCGCATCTAACTATGGCTACACCTTC. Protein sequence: CASNPPLGQGASNYGYTF.

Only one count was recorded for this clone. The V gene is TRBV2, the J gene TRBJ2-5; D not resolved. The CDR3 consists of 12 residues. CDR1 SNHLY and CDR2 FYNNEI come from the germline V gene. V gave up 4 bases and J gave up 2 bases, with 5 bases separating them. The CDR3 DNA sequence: TGTGCCAGCAGTGCCGTGCAAGAGACCCAGTACTTC. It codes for CASSAVQETQYF.

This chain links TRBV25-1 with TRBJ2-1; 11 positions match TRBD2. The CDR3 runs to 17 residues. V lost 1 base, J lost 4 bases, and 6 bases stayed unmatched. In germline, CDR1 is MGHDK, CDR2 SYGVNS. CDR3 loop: CASSESVAGGPYNEQFF. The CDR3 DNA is TGTGCCAGCAGTGAATCGGTAGCGGGGGGGCCATACAATGAGCAGTTCTTC.

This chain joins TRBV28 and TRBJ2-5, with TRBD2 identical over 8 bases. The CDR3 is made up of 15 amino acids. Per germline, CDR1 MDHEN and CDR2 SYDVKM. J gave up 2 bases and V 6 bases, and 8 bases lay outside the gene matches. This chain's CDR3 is CASSRGGNLQETQYF. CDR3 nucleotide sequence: TGTGCCAGCAGCCGGGGGGGAAACCTGCAAGAGACCCAGTACTTC.

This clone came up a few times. CDR3: CASGAVLYNEQFF. The CDR3 DNA sequence: TGTGCCAGCGGGGCAGTCCTCTACAATGAGCAGTTCTTC. The V and J genes are TRBV7-6 and TRBJ2-1; a possible D gene is TRBD1 (5 bases). CDR3 size: 13 residues. Trimming cost V 8 bases and J 3 bases, with 11 bases left between them. CDR1 and CDR2 from the germline V gene are SGHVS and FNYEAQ. Drawing the rest from reference TRBV7-6 and TRBJ2-1, the complete variable domain is GAGVSQSPRYKVTKRGQDVALRCDPISGHVSLYWYRQALGQGPEFLTYFNYEAQQDKSGLPNDRFSAERPEGSISTLTIQRTEQRDSAMYRCASGAVLYNEQFFGPGTRLTVL.

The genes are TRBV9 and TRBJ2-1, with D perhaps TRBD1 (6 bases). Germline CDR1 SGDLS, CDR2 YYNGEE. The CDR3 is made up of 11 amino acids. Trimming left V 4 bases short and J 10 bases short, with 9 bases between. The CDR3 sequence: CASSSDREQFF. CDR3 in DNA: TGTGCCAGCAGCTCCGACAGGGAGCAGTTCTTC. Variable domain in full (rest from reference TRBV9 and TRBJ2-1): DSGVTQTPKHLITATGQRVTLRCSPRSGDLSVYWYQQSLDQGLQFLIQYYNGEERAKGNILERFSAQQFPDLHSELNLSSLELGDSALYFCASSSDREQFFGPGTRLTVL.

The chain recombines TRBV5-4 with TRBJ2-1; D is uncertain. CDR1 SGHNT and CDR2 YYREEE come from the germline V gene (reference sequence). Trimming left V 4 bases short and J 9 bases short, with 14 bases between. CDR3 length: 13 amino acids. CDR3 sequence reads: CASSIPDTIEQFF. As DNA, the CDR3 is TGTGCCAGCAGCATTCCCGACACCATTGAGCAGTTCTTC.

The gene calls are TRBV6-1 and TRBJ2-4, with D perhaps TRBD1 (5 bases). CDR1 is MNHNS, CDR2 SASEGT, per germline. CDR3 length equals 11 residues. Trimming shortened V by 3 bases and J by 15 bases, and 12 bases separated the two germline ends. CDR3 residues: CASSEGRVPYF. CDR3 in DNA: TGTGCCAGCAGTGAGGGCAGGGTACCGTACTTC.

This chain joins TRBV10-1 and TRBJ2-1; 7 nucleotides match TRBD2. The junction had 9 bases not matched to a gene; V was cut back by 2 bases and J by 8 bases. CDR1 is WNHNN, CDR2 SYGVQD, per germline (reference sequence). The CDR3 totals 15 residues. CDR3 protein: CASSEEAGTLHEQFF. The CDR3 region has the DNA TGCGCCAGCAGTGAGGAAGCGGGAACTCTCCATGAGCAGTTCTTC.

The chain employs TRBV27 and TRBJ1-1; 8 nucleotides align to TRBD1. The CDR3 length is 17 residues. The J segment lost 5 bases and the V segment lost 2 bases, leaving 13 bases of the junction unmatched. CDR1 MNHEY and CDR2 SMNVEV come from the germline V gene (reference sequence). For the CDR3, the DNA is TGTGCCAGCAGTTTACTGCAGGGGGCTTGGGGGGTTACTGAAGCTTTCTTT. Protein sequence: CASSLLQGAWGVTEAFF.

This CDR3 reads CASTPAGLDIQYF. CDR3 nucleotides: TGTGCCAGCACCCCCGCCGGGTTGGACATTCAGTACTTC. This rearrangement joins TRBV2 to TRBJ2-4, with unresolved D. Germline V gives CDR1 SNHLY, CDR2 FYNNEI. CDR3 length: 13 amino acids. V was shortened by 7 bases and J by 8 bases, with 15 bases between the two germline ends.

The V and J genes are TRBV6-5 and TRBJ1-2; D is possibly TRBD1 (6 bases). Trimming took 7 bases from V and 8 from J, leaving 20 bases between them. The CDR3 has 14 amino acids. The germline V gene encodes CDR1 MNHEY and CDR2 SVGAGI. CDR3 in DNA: TGTGCCAGCACCACCGGGACATTATGGGACGGCTACACCTTC. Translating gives CASTTGTLWDGYTF.

CDR3 bases: TGTGCCAGCAGCCGGGGGGAGCGAGGTTCACCCCTCCACTTT. It codes for CASSRGERGSPLHF. V gene TRBV9 combines with J gene TRBJ1-6; possible D gene TRBD1, 5 bases. Germline V lookup: CDR1 SGDLS, CDR2 YYNGEE. CDR3 length: 14 residues. Trimming removed 4 bases at V and 9 bases at J, with 14 bases between.

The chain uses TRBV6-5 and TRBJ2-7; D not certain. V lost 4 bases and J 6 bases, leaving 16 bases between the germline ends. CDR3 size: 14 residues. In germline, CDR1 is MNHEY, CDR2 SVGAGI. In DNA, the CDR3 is TGTGCCAGCAGTTTGCTCCCTGAGTATGGCGAGCAGTACTTC. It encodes CASSLLPEYGEQYF.

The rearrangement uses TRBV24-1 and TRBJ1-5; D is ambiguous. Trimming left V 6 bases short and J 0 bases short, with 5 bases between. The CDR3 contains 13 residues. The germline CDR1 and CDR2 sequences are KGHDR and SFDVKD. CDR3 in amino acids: CATSRDSNQPQHF. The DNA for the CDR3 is TGTGCCACCAGTCGCGATAGCAATCAGCCCCAGCATTTT.

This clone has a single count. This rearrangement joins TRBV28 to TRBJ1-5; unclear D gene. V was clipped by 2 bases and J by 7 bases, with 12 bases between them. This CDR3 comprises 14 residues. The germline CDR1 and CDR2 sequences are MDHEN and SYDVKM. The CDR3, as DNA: TGTGCCAGCAGTTTAAGGTCTGCTAGGCAGCCCCAGCATTTT. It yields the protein CASSLRSARQPQHF.

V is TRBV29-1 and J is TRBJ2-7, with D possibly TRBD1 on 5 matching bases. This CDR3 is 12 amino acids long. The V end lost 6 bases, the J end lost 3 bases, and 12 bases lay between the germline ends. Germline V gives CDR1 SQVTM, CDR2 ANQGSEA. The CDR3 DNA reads TGCAGCGTACAATTTACAGGCTACGAGCAGTACTTC. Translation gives CSVQFTGYEQYF.

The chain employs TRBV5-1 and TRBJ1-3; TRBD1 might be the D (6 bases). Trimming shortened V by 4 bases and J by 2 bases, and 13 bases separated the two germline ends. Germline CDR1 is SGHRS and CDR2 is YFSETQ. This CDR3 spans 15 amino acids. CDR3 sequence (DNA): TGCGCCAGCAGCCTCGCGGGGGCGGCTGGAAACACCATATATTTT. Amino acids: CASSLAGAAGNTIYF.

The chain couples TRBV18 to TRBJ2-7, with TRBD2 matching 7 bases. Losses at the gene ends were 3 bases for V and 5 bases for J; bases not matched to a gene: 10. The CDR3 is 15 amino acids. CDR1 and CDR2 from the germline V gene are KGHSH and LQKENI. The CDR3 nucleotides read TGTGCCAGCTCACCCTTGATTGCGGGAGCACACGAGCAGTACTTC. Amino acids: CASSPLIAGAHEQYF.

CDR3 coding DNA: TGTGCCAGCAGCTTGGGAGGGACAGTCAATCAGCCCCAGCATTTT. It codes for CASSLGGTVNQPQHF. This chain joins TRBV5-5 and TRBJ1-5, with TRBD1 identical over 7 bases. Trimming took 0 bases from V and 3 from J; bases not matched to a gene: 3. The CDR3 is 15 residues long. CDR1 is SGHKS, CDR2 YYEKEE, per germline (reference sequence).

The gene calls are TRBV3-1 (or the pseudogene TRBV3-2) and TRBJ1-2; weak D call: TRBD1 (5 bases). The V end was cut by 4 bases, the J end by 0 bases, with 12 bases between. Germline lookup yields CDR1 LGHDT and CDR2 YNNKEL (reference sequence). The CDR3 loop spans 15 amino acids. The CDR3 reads CASSPGGATNYGYTF. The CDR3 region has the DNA TGTGCCAGCAGCCCAGGAGGGGCTACTAACTATGGCTACACCTTC.